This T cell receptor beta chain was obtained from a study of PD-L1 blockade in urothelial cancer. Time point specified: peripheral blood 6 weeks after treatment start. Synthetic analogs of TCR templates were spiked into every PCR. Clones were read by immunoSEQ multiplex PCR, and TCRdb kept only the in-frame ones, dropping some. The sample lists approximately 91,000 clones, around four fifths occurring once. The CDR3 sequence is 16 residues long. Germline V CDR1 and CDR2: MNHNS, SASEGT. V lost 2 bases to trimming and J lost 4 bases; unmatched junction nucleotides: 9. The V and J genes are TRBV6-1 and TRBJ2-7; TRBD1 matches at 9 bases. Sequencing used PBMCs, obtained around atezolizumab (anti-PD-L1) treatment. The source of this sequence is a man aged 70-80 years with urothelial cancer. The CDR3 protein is CASSELSVGQGYEQYF. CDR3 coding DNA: TGTGCCAGCAGTGAACTTTCGGTCGGACAGGGGTACGAGCAGTACTTC.